The present entry profiles one T cell receptor (beta chain) with its context. Each CDR3 protein gets one entry after TCRdb re-called the 5' RACE reads with MiXCR. This sample yields hundreds of thousands of distinct CDR3 sequences, of which 15% to 20% are seen a single time; roughly 13% belongs to the top ten. This CDR3 is 17 amino acids long. V lost 7 bases to trimming and J lost 5 bases, with 26 bases between them. CDR1 SGHAT and CDR2 FQNNGV come from the germline V gene. The sample is drawn from a study of identical twins. This same sample was also taken into another study, of T cells expressing NK-cell markers.

The chain recombines TRBV11-2 with TRBJ2-5, with TRBD1 as a possible D gene (5 bases). The source material was PBMCs. This TCR was recovered from a woman under 30 in good health. The CDR3 nucleotides read TGTGCCAGCACCGACTCAGACAGTATGATGGTGGGGGAGACCCAGTACTTC. Protein product: CASTDSDSMMVGETQYF.